The text below deals with one TCR beta chain. Antigen unknown. These data come from a study of response to subunit inactivated influenza vaccine. Whole-study findings and limits: The authors put forward the suggestion that each seasonal influenza vaccination may bring in only a limited number of new T cells.

TCRdb analysed the RT-PCR reads with MiXCR anew, one entry per CDR3 protein. The table has roughly 570,000 distinct CDR3 sequences, about 15% seen once. Germline V gives CDR1 SGHRS, CDR2 YFSETQ. This CDR3 spans 16 amino acids. Deletions cut 2 bases from V and 1 base from J, with 14 bases between. This TCR came from a man aged 50 to 60 who received an inactivated influenza vaccine. This specimen was PBMCs from blood, taken about 11 days after vaccination. The genes are TRBV5-1 and TRBJ2-3, with D tentatively TRBD2 (5 bases). CDR3 amino acids: CASSFSSAGGTDTQYF. Written as DNA, the CDR3 is TGCGCCAGCAGCTTCTCTTCTGCGGGCGGCACAGATACGCAGTATTTT.